A selection of T cell receptor beta chains follows, all from one sample in a study of blood T cells in healthy people across ages. MiXCR, applied by TCRdb to the 5' RACE reads, yields one record per CDR3 protein. The sample shows about 970,000 distinct CDR3 sequences, roughly 51% of them seen only once. The sample was blood. The receptors stem from a woman aged 55-70 years in good health. CDR3s include the opening cysteine and the closing phenylalanine or tryptophan. D genes are given only for firm matches. A clone size is listed for some rows: how often the clone was seen (once, few, many), or a class if it is expanded.

J: TRBJ1-2; V: TRBV6-5; size: few; D: .; DNA: TGTGCCAGCAGTCCGCACTTAGACTATGGCTACACCTTC; CDR3: CASSPHLDYGYTF
J: TRBJ2-7; V: TRBV4-3; size: .; D: TRBD1; DNA: TGCGCCAGCAGCCAAATGGGGACAGGGGGCGAGAGTAGGTACGAGCAGTACTTC; CDR3: CASSQMGTGGESRYEQYF
J: TRBJ1-2; V: TRBV5-1; size: .; D: .; DNA: TGCGCCAGCAGCTTGGGGGTTTTTAACTATGGCTACACCTTC; CDR3: CASSLGVFNYGYTF
J: TRBJ1-2; V: TRBV12-3/TRBV12-4; size: .; D: .; DNA: TGTGCCAGCAGTCGGGGGGAGGGGGAGAGTTATGGCTACACCTTC; CDR3: CASSRGEGESYGYTF
J: TRBJ2-1; V: TRBV5-1; size: .; D: .; DNA: TGCGCCAGCAGCTCGACTAGATTCTCCGCGGGGGAGCAGTTCTTC; CDR3: CASSSTRFSAGEQFF
J: TRBJ1-5; V: TRBV28; size: once; D: .; DNA: TGTGCCAGCAGCCCACCAATGGAAAGGGAGCATTTT; CDR3: CASSPPMEREHF
J: TRBJ1-2; V: TRBV12-3/TRBV12-4; size: .; D: .; DNA: TGTGCCAGCAGTTTCGGGGACTATGGCTACACCTTC; CDR3: CASSFGDYGYTF
J: TRBJ1-5; V: TRBV30; size: .; D: .; DNA: TGTGCCTGGAGTGTGTCACGCAATCAGCCCCAGCATTTT; CDR3: CAWSVSRNQPQHF
J: TRBJ2-3; V: TRBV27; size: few; D: .; DNA: TGTGCCAGCAGTTTATCCTCCACAGCTCGAGATACGCAGTATTTT; CDR3: CASSLSSTARDTQYF
J: TRBJ2-3; V: TRBV6-2/TRBV6-3; size: .; D: .; DNA: TGTGCCAGCAGTTTTGACTGGGGTACGCAGTATTTT; CDR3: CASSFDWGTQYF
J: TRBJ2-6; V: TRBV6-5; size: .; D: TRBD1; DNA: TGTGCCAGCAGTTTCCCCCGACAGGGGGCAAGCTCTGGGGCCAACGTCCTGACTTTC; CDR3: CASSFPRQGASSGANVLTF
J: TRBJ1-4; V: TRBV29-1; size: few; D: TRBD1; DNA: TGCAGCGTTCGGTCCCCGACAGGGTTTTTGTTTTTT; CDR3: CSVRSPTGFLFF
J: TRBJ2-5; V: TRBV4-1; size: .; D: TRBD1; DNA: TGCGCCAGCAGCCAAGAAGGGACAGGGGTAGGAGAGACCCAGTACTTC; CDR3: CASSQEGTGVGETQYF
J: TRBJ2-3; V: TRBV18; size: .; D: .; DNA: TGTGCCAGCCCACCCGCGGCAAGGTCCATCGATACGCAGTATTTT; CDR3: CASPPAARSIDTQYF
J: TRBJ2-3; V: TRBV7-2; size: many; D: .; DNA: TGTGCCAGCAGCTTAGTCGGGGGCGCAGATACGCAGTATTTT; CDR3: CASSLVGGADTQYF
J: TRBJ2-7; V: TRBV10-3; size: many; D: .; DNA: TGTGCCATCAGTGAGTCGAGTCCCTACGAGCAGTACTTC; CDR3: CAISESSPYEQYF